The sequence of this TCR beta chain was determined in a study of blood T cell repertoires in COVID-19 (dated by TCRdb to about 2020). Study-wide context: The collaborator samples originated in the United States, Italy and Spain and spanned the acute and convalescent phases of COVID-19. The dataset comprised deeply sampled blood TCRbeta repertoires from subjects exposed to, actively infected with, or recovered from COVID-19. A de-identified subject ID, COVID-19 status, age in years and sex were almost always included in the sample metadata. Samples were obtained from the ongoing ImmuneRACE study (first 160 participants) and from 1,254 subjects provided by 6 global collaborators. The material from the prospective study consisted of cDNA or gDNA derived from T cells, B-cell-depleted T cells, or PBMCs. A freely available public database, intended as a resource for researchers studying the immune response to SARS-CoV-2, is where the repertoires were released. Where HLA class I and class II types were available, the types were taken from metadata supplied by the sample provider, not from assay-based typing. Broader findings and caveats from the paper: How much clinical and demographic metadata was included differed by source and by participant, and the metadata was provided uncurated.

In the case of this clone: Its antigen is unknown. Base qualities are missing; no much larger clone stands one base away.

Trimming leaves V shorter by 4 bases and J shorter by 7 bases, with the junction holding 9 bases beyond the gene matches. The CDR3 has 16 amino acids, counting the end cysteine and phenylalanine. The sequence is cut down to CDR3 DNA, 48 bases in frame from base 1. The germline V gene gives CDR1 as SQVTM and CDR2 as ANQGSEA. TCRbeta CDR3 regions were amplified from genomic DNA by means of the immunoSEQ Assay, a bias-controlled multiplex PCR. The authors' pipeline ran thus. The number of nucleated cells in each sample was estimated by amplification of reference gene primers within the assay. To quantify the absolute abundance of each unique TCRbeta CDR3 rearrangement, sequence reads were collapsed and filtered. For each sample, productive Simpson clonality was calculated as the square root of Simpson's diversity index across productive rearrangements. TCRdb holds this immuneACCESS table with in-frame rearrangements only. Some clones are missing; in checked studies, unresolved V genes explain under half, and the rest has no known cause. That table gives V, J and clone size, and the DNA gave D and trimming. The sample records roughly 180,000 clones, approximately 84% of which are singletons. Approximately 7.7% of the sample lies in the top ten.

A second Seattle source provided samples from volunteer blood donors who had recovered from COVID-19. Each collaborating institution followed its own protocols to collect whole blood in K2EDTA tubes. For TCRbeta analysis, collaborators shipped samples as frozen whole blood, isolated PBMCs, or DNA extracted from either of those sample types. The sequenced sample consisted of peripheral blood. The TCR sequence derives from a man aged 40-49 years who had recovered from COVID-19. The sequence is built from TRBV29-1 and TRBJ2-1; 14 central bases correspond to TRBD2. The nucleotide sequence is TGCAGCGTTGGAAATTTGGGGACTAGCGGGAGAAATGAGCAGTTCTTC. It encodes CSVGNLGTSGRNEQFF.